Below are 15 T cell receptor beta chains sequenced from a single sample in a study of cytomegalovirus exposure and HLA in healthy donors. The study ran its PCR with 60 Vbeta and 13 Jbeta primers. Assay: immunoSEQ multiplex PCR; the TCRdb copy retains only in-frame clones and omits some. The sample comprises 150,000 or so clones, over 70% of which are singletons, and 3% to 3.5% rests with the top ten. The sequenced sample consisted of PBMCs. The receptors shown here come from a woman aged 45-60 years in good health and CMV-seropositive.

J is TRBJ2-7 and V is TRBV28; a possible D gene is TRBD2 (7 bases). The CDR3 consists of 15 residues. V shed 9 bases and J shed 6 bases, with 24 bases lying between them. Germline CDR1 reads MDHEN; CDR2 reads SYDVKM. The CDR3 is CARGGGGGPSVEQYF. In nucleotides, the CDR3 is TGTGCCAGGGGGGGCGGGGGAGGGCCCTCCGTCGAGCAGTACTTC. The full variable domain, rest sourced from reference TRBV28 and TRBJ2-7, is DVKVTQSSRYLVKRTGEKVFLECVQDMDHENMFWYRQDPGLGLRLIYFSYDVKMKEKGDIPEGYSVSREKKERFSLILESASTNQTSMYLCARGGGGGPSVEQYFGPGTRLTVT.

V and J are TRBV7-2 and TRBJ1-2; a weak D match, TRBD1 (6 bases). Trimming removed 7 bases from V and 8 bases from J, with 26 bases in between. Germline-derived CDR1 and CDR2 are SGHTA and FQGNSA. The CDR3 totals 16 residues. The CDR3 protein is CASTRSRTETPRGYTF. As DNA, the CDR3 is TGTGCCAGCACCCGGTCCAGGACAGAAACCCCGCGAGGCTACACCTTC.

A few counts support this clone. V is TRBV30 and J is TRBJ1-2, with D possibly matching TRBD1 (5 bases). The CDR3 sequence is 14 residues long. Germline CDR1 and CDR2: GTSNPN and SVGIG (reference sequence). The germline V and J ends were trimmed by 3 bases and 9 bases, with 20 bases remaining between them. DNA of the CDR3: TGTGCCTGGAGAGAGTCGTGGGGGGAGCTCCGCTACACCTTC. Amino acids: CAWRESWGELRYTF.

This chain joins TRBV7-8 and TRBJ2-1; D not certain. Germline V gene data show CDR1 as SGHVS and CDR2 as FQNEAQ. The length of the CDR3 is 17 residues. Trimming took off 0 bases at V and 2 bases at J, with 14 bases between the two ends. The CDR3 spells CASSLARTPLPYNEQFF. The CDR3 bases are TGTGCCAGCAGCTTAGCACGAACTCCCCTTCCCTACAATGAGCAGTTCTTC. The variable domain in full, completed from reference TRBV7-8 and TRBJ2-1, reads GAGVSQSPRYKVAKRGQDVALRCDPISGHVSLFWYQQALGQGPEFLTYFQNEAQLDKSGLPSDRFFAERPEGSVSTLKIQRTQQEDSAVYLCASSLARTPLPYNEQFFGPGTRLTVL.

The rearrangement links TRBV6-5 to TRBJ2-7; unclear D gene. CDR3 length: 15 residues. V was trimmed by 0 bases and J by 2 bases, leaving 11 bases between them. Germline loops: CDR1 MNHEY, CDR2 SVGAGI. CDR3 in DNA: TGTGCCAGCAGTTACTCGGCCAGTTTTCCCTACGAGCAGTACTTC. This codes for CASSYSASFPYEQYF.

A few counts support this clone. The V call is TRBV29-1, the J call TRBJ1-1; perhaps TRBD1 as D (6 bases). Germline loops: CDR1 SQVTM, CDR2 ANQGSEA. Deletions cut 6 bases from V and 1 base from J, with 9 bases between. This CDR3 is built from 12 residues. The CDR3 DNA reads TGCAGCGTGCGACAGGAGAACACTGAAGCTTTCTTT. This encodes CSVRQENTEAFF.

The chain employs TRBV14 and TRBJ1-2, with TRBD1 identical over 9 bases. The CDR3 extends over 15 amino acids. Germline CDR1 reads SGHDN; CDR2 reads FVKESK. V lost 5 bases, J lost 8 bases, and 12 bases stayed unmatched. The CDR3 coding sequence is TGTGCCAGCAGCTCCTACCCAGACAGGGGGGAAGGCTACACCTTC. Translated, it gives CASSSYPDRGEGYTF.

This chain joins TRBV19 and TRBJ2-2, with D maybe TRBD2 (5 bases). Germline V gene lookup returns CDR1 LNHDA and CDR2 SQIVND (reference sequence). There are 13 residues in the CDR3. V lost 4 bases and J 3 bases, leaving 6 bases between the germline ends. Here the CDR3 reads CASSRGDTGELFF. The CDR3 DNA reads as TGTGCCAGTAGTAGGGGAGACACCGGGGAGCTGTTTTTT. Complete variable domain (other parts from reference TRBV19 and TRBJ2-2): DGGITQSPKYLFRKEGQNVTLSCEQNLNHDAMYWYRQDPGQGLRLIYYSQIVNDFQKGDIAEGYSVSREKKESFPLTVTSAQKNPTAFYLCASSRGDTGELFFGEGSRLTVL.

V is TRBV28 and J is TRBJ1-5, with TRBD1 as a possible D gene (5 bases). This CDR3 is built from 14 residues. Trimming left V 2 bases short and J 6 bases short, with 11 bases between. Germline V gives CDR1 MDHEN, CDR2 SYDVKM. As DNA, the CDR3 is TGTGCCAGCAGTTTAAAGTCAGGGCGTCAGCCCCAGCATTTT. This sequence encodes CASSLKSGRQPQHF.

The chain combines TRBV4-3 with TRBJ2-5; 11 nucleotides match TRBD2. The assigned J gene may be wrong: the sequence end matches TRBJ2-7 better. This CDR3 spans 17 amino acids. The V gene's germline CDR1 is LGHNA and CDR2 YSLEER. The CDR3 loop reads CASSPTHLSGGAYEQYF. For the CDR3, the DNA is TGCGCCAGCAGCCCAACCCACCTTAGCGGGGGGGCCTACGAGCAGTACTTC.

This rearrangement joins TRBV19 to TRBJ1-4, with 7 bases fitting TRBD1. The V gene's germline CDR1 is LNHDA and CDR2 SQIVND (reference sequence). The CDR3 runs to 16 residues. The junction had 8 bases not matched to a gene; V was cut back by 0 bases and J by 7 bases. The CDR3 sequence: CASSIDPTGLPEKLFF. The CDR3 nucleotides are TGTGCCAGTAGTATAGACCCGACAGGGTTGCCTGAAAAACTGTTTTTT.

The rearrangement joins TRBV9 to TRBJ1-6; 7 positions agree with TRBD1. V lost 4 bases to trimming and J lost 4 bases; unmatched junction nucleotides: 5. This CDR3 has 15 amino acids. Looked up from germline, CDR1 is SGDLS and CDR2 is YYNGEE. CDR3 loop: CASSLGDRYNSPLHF. CDR3 in DNA: TGTGCCAGCAGCCTAGGGGACAGATATAATTCACCCCTCCACTTT.

The genes are TRBV7-2 and TRBJ1-2; no clear D gene. This CDR3 contains 16 residues. Germline V gives CDR1 SGHTA, CDR2 FQGNSA. V lost 4 bases, J lost 0 bases, and 15 bases lay in between. The CDR3 protein is CASSSLPQSPNYGYTF. The CDR3 DNA reads as TGTGCCAGCAGCTCTCTTCCCCAGTCTCCTAACTATGGCTACACCTTC. The full variable domain, rest sourced from reference TRBV7-2 and TRBJ1-2, is GAGVSQSPSNKVTEKGKDVELRCDPISGHTALYWYRQSLGQGLEFLIYFQGNSAPDKSGLPSDRFSAERTGGSVSTLTIQRTQQEDSAVYLCASSSLPQSPNYGYTFGSGTRLTVV.

The chain employs TRBV5-5 and TRBJ2-2; 7 bases match TRBD2. V was clipped by 4 bases and J by 2 bases; unmatched bases: 5. Germline CDR1 reads SGHKS; CDR2 reads YYEKEE (reference sequence). The CDR3 runs to 15 residues. The CDR3 region has the DNA TGTGCCAGCAGCAGAAGCGGGGTCAACACCGGGGAGCTGTTTTTT. Protein product: CASSRSGVNTGELFF.

The J gene is TRBJ2-1, the V gene TRBV5-4; maybe TRBD2 (7 bases). This CDR3 has 15 residues. Trimming removed 3 bases from V and 2 bases from J, with 12 bases in between. CDR1 is SGHNT, CDR2 YYREEE, per germline (reference sequence). This chain's CDR3 is CASSWGRGPYNEQFF. The CDR3 DNA sequence: TGTGCCAGCAGCTGGGGGCGGGGGCCCTACAATGAGCAGTTCTTC.